This T cell receptor beta chain was observed in a study of blood T cell repertoires in COVID-19. Overall study: Samples came from the United States, Italy and Spain, spanning acute and convalescent COVID-19. Sources were T cells, B-cell-depleted T cells, or PBMCs; the material itself was cDNA or gDNA.

CDR3 length: 17 amino acids. The V gene lost 6 bases and the J gene lost 5 bases, with 23 bases spanning the gap. Germline loops: CDR1 MNHEY, CDR2 SMNVEV (reference sequence). Authors' data handling: The authors estimated nucleated cell counts from reference gene primer amplification. Sequencing used immunoSEQ multiplex PCR; TCRdb keeps in-frame clones, though not all of them. V and J calls and clone size are given by that table; D and trimming were obtained from the DNA. Of about 45,000 clones in the sample, 90% to 95% were seen once. Sample: peripheral blood. The chain employs TRBV27 and TRBJ1-5; no clear D gene. This sequence was found in a human donor in a cohort sampled during active COVID-19. The DNA of the CDR3 is TGTGCCAGCAGGCCCCAGTCCGGGGTGTGGGCAGATCAGCCCCAGCATTTT. This translates into CASRPQSGVWADQPQHF.